The clone carrying this T cell receptor (beta chain) was found a few times. Its antigen is not identified. Trimming removed 0 bases at V and 2 bases at J, with 2 bases between. Germline V gives CDR1 SGDLS, CDR2 YYNGEE. The CDR3 covers 12 residues. Sequencing used immunoSEQ multiplex PCR; TCRdb keeps in-frame clones, though not all of them. The table includes 25,000 to 35,000 clones, 72% detected once. These data come from a study of CD4 T cells in relation to SARS-CoV-2 and coronaviruses. Unexposed donor CD4+ T cells date from about 2011-2018, before the COVID-19 pandemic. After roughly ten days of culture, CD4+ T cells were isolated.

This chain uses TRBV9 with TRBJ1-2; no clear D. This receptor was taken from a human donor in good health. Material for sequencing was CD4+ T cells from PBMCs, cultured in vitro. The CDR3 nucleotides are TGTGCCAGCAGCGTAGAGAACTATGGCTACACCTTC. Amino acids: CASSVENYGYTF.